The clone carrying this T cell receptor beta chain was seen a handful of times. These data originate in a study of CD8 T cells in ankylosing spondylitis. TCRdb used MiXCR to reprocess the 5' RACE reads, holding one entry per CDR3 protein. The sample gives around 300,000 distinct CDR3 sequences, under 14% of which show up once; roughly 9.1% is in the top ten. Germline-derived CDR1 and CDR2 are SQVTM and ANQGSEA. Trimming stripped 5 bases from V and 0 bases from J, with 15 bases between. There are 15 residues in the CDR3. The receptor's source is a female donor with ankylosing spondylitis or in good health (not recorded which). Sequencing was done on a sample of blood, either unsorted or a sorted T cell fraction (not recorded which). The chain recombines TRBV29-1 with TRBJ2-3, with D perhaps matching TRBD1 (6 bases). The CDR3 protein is CSVYNRATSTDTQYF. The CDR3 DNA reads TGCAGCGTTTATAACAGGGCCACTAGCACAGATACGCAGTATTTT.